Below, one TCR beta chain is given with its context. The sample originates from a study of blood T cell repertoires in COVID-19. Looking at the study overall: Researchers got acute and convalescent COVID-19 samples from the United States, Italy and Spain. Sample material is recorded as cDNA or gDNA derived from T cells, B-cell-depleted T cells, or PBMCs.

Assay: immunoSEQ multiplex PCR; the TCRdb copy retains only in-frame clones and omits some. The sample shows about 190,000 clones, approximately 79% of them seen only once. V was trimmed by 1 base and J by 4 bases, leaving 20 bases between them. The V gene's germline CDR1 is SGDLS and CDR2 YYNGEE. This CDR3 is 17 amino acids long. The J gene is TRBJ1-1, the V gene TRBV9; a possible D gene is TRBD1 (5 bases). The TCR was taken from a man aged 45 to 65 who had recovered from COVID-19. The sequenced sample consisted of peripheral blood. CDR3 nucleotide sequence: TGTGCCAGCAGCGTACTTGACAGCGGGCCATTTGGCACTGAAGCTTTCTTT. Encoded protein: CASSVLDSGPFGTEAFF.